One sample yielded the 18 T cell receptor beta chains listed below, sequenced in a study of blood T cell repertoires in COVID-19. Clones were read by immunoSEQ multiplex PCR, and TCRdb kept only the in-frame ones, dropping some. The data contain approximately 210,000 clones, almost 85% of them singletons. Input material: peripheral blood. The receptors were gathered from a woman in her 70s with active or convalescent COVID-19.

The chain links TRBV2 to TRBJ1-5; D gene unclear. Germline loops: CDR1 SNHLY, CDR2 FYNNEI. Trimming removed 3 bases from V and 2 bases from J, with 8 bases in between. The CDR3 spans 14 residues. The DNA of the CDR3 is TGTGCCAGCAGTGACACAAATCGCAATCAGCCCCAGCATTTT. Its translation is CASSDTNRNQPQHF.

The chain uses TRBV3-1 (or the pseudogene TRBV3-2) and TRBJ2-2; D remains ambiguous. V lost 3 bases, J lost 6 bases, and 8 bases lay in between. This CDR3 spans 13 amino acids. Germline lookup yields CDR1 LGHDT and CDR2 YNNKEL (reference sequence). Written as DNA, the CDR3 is TGTGCCAGCAGCCAGCGGTTCCCCGGGGAGCTGTTTTTT. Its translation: CASSQRFPGELFF.

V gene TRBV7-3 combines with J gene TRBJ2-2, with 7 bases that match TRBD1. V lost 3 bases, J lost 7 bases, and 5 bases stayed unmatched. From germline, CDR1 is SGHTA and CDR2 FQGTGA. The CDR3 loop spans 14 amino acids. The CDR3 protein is CASSLRQGDGELFF. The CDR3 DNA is TGTGCCAGCAGCTTGCGGCAGGGGGACGGGGAGCTGTTTTTT.

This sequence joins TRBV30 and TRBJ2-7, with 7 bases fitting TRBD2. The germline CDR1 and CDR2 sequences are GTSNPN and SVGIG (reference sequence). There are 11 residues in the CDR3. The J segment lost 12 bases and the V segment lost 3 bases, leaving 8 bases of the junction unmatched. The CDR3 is CAWSILADRYF. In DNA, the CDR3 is TGTGCCTGGAGCATTCTAGCGGATCGGTACTTC.

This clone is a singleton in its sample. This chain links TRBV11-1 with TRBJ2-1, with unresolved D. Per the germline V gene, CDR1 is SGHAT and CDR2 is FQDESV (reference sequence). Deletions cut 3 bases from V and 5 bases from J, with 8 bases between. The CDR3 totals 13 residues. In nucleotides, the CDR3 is TGTGCCAGCAGCTTCAACTTTGACAATGAGCAGTTCTTC. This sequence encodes CASSFNFDNEQFF.

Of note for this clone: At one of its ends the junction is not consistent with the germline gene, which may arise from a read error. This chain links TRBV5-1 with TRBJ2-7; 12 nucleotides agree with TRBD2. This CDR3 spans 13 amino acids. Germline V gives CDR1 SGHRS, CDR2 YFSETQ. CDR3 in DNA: TGCGCCAGCAGTCCTGGACTAGCGGGATACCCCAACTTC. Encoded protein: CASSPGLAGYPNF.

The CDR3 region is CAIRLAGAVDEQFF. CDR3 nucleotide sequence: TGTGCCATCAGACTCGCTGGGGCCGTGGATGAGCAGTTCTTC. This chain links TRBV10-3 with TRBJ2-1; maybe TRBD1 (5 bases). V lost 6 bases and J 8 bases, leaving 17 bases between the germline ends. This CDR3 region has 14 residues. Germline CDR1 ENHRY, CDR2 SYGVKD.

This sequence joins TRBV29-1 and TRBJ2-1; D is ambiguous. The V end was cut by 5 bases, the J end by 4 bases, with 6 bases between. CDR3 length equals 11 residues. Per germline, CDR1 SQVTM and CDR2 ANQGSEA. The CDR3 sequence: CSVPGYNEQFF. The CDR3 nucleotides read TGCAGCGTTCCCGGGTACAATGAGCAGTTCTTC.

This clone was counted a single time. The CDR3 loop reads CASSPSQGSLEGYTF. CDR3 nucleotide sequence: TGTGCCAGCTCACCTTCACAGGGAAGTTTGGAAGGCTACACCTTC. The rearrangement uses TRBV18 and TRBJ1-2, with a tentative D call TRBD1 (6 bases). Germline CDR1 and CDR2: KGHSH and LQKENI. V lost 3 bases and J 8 bases, leaving 19 bases between the germline ends. The CDR3 consists of 15 residues.

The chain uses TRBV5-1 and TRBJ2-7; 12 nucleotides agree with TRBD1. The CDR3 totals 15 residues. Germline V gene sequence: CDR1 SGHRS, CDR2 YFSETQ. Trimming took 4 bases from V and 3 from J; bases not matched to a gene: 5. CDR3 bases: TGCGCCAGCAGCCCTGGGGACAGGGGGCTCTACGAGCAGTACTTC. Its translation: CASSPGDRGLYEQYF.

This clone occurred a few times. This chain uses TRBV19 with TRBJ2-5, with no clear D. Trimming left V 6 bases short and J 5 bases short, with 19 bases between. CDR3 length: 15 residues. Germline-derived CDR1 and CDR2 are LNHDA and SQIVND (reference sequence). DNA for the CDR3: TGTGCCAGTAGGGAGACCTCAGTGGCATCCGAGACCCAGTACTTC. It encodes CASRETSVASETQYF.

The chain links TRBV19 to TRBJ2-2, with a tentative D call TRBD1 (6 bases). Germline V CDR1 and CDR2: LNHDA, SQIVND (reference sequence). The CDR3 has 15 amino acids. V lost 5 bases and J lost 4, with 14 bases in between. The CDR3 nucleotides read TGTGCCAGTAGTTTCACAGGGTCGGGCACCGGGGAGCTGTTTTTT. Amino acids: CASSFTGSGTGELFF. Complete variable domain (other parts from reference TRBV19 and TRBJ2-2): DGGITQSPKYLFRKEGQNVTLSCEQNLNHDAMYWYRQDPGQGLRLIYYSQIVNDFQKGDIAEGYSVSREKKESFPLTVTSAQKNPTAFYLCASSFTGSGTGELFFGEGSRLTVL.

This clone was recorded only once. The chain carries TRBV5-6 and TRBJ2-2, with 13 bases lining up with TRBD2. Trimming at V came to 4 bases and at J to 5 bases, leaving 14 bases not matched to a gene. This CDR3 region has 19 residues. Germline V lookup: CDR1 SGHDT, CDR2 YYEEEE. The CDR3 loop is CASSRRLAGGGIRTGELFF. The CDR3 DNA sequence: TGTGCCAGCAGCCGGCGACTAGCGGGGGGAGGTATAAGAACCGGGGAGCTGTTTTTT.

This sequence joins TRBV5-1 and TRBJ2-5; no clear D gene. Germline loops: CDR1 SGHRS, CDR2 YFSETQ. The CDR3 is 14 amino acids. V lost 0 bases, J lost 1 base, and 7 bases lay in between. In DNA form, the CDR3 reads TGCGCCAGCAGCTTGGTTTCACTCCAAGAGACCCAGTACTTC. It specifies CASSLVSLQETQYF.

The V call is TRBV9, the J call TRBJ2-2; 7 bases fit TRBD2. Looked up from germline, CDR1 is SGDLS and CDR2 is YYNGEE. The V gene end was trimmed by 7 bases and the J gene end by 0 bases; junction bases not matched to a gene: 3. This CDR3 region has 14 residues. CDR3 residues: CASRAGSNTGELFF. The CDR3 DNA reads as TGTGCCAGCCGAGCGGGATCGAACACCGGGGAGCTGTTTTTT. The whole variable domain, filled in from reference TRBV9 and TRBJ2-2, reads DSGVTQTPKHLITATGQRVTLRCSPRSGDLSVYWYQQSLDQGLQFLIQYYNGEERAKGNILERFSAQQFPDLHSELNLSSLELGDSALYFCASRAGSNTGELFFGEGSRLTVL.

CDR3 sequence: CSVDFRDSSGYTF. The CDR3 bases are TGCAGCGTTGACTTCCGAGACTCTAGTGGCTACACCTTC. The chain uses TRBV29-1 and TRBJ1-2; D is unresolved. V lost 3 bases and J lost 7, with 15 bases in between. Germline V gene sequence: CDR1 SQVTM, CDR2 ANQGSEA. This CDR3 region has 13 residues.

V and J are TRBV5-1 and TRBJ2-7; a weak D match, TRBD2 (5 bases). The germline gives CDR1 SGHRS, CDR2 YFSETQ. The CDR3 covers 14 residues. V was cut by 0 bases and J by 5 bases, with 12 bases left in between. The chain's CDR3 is CASSLAEGLDEQYF. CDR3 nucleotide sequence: TGCGCCAGCAGCTTGGCCGAGGGTCTCGACGAGCAGTACTTC.

The CDR3 sequence is CASSWSGSYEQFF. As DNA, the CDR3 is TGTGCCAGCAGTTGGAGCGGGAGTTATGAGCAGTTCTTC. This sequence joins TRBV6-2 or TRBV6-3 and TRBJ2-1; TRBD2 agrees at 8 bases. This CDR3 region has 13 residues. CDR1 is MNHEY, CDR2 SVGEGT, per germline. V lost 4 bases, J lost 8 bases, and 4 bases stayed unmatched.